In its sample, the clone carrying this T cell receptor (beta chain) was seen many times. This entry is derived from a study of blood T cell repertoires in COVID-19. Study information: Both acute and convalescent COVID-19 samples were obtained from the United States, Italy and Spain.

It was during active infection that Seattle patients were enrolled and then longitudinally followed. Original data processing: Cell counts per sample came from amplifying reference gene primers. Clones were sequenced by immunoSEQ multiplex PCR, and TCRdb holds only the in-frame ones, with some missing. The D gene and trimming were derived from the DNA, and the V and J assignments and clone size from that table. Of 170,000 or so clones listed, approximately 86% are singletons. Trimming stripped 6 bases from V and 3 bases from J, with 8 bases between. This CDR3 has 12 amino acids. CDR1 and CDR2 from the germline V gene are MNHEY and SVGAGI.

The chain couples TRBV6-5 to TRBJ1-2; D gene uncertain. The sample taken for sequencing was peripheral blood. The sequence was collected from a man aged 55 to 70 with COVID-19, enrolled during active disease. The CDR3 spells CASRGWDYGYTF. Written as DNA, the CDR3 is TGTGCCAGCAGGGGCTGGGACTATGGCTACACCTTC.